This is a list of T cell receptor beta chains from one sample in a study of human T cells and chemical hapten exposure. MiXCR, run by TCRdb on the RACE reads, gives a single entry per CDR3 protein. In the table there are some 340,000 distinct CDR3 sequences, under 8% of which are singletons. Sample: whole blood, taken in connection with sensitization to the hapten diphenylcyclopropenone (DPC). The receptors were sampled from a woman between 18 and 29 years old with alopecia areata. Some clones in this sample may be carry-over from other donors' samples. Both conserved end residues are part of each CDR3. D genes are given only for firm matches. Size is stated for part of the rows, as once, few or many counts, or as a class when the clone is expanded.

>14|TRBV12-3/TRBV12-4|TRBJ2-7|NA|many
CASSLVAGAVEQYF
TGTGCCAGCAGTTTAGTGGCAGGGGCGGTCGAGCAGTACTTC
>12|TRBV5-1|TRBJ1-3|NA|few
CASRDVGNTIYF
TGCGCCAGCAGGGATGTTGGAAACACCATATATTTT
>15|TRBV7-9|TRBJ1-5|NA|few
CASSRGGESNQPQHF
TGTGCCAGCAGCCGCGGCGGGGAGAGCAATCAGCCCCAGCATTTT
>15|TRBV7-9|TRBJ1-1|NA|NA
CASSLGPAMNTEAFF
TGTGCCAGCAGCTTAGGTCCGGCAATGAACACTGAAGCTTTCTTT
>14|TRBV10-3|TRBJ1-5|NA|few
CAISPNYSNQPQHF
TGTGCCATCAGCCCAAATTATAGCAATCAGCCCCAGCATTTT
>19|TRBV27|TRBJ1-4|TRBD1|few
CASSPPGTGELWGKEKLFF
TGTGCCAGCAGTCCCCCCGGGACAGGGGAACTCTGGGGTAAAGAAAAACTGTTTTTT
>15|TRBV3-1|TRBJ1-1|TRBD1|few
CASSPPSGQGTEAFF
TGTGCCAGCAGCCCTCCTTCGGGACAGGGCACTGAAGCTTTCTTT
>15|TRBV10-3|TRBJ1-5|NA|NA
CAISEGPGDNQPQHF
TGTGCCATCAGTGAGGGGCCAGGGGACAATCAGCCCCAGCATTTT
>14|TRBV10-3|TRBJ2-7|NA|NA
CAISVNSVTYEQYF
TGTGCCATCAGTGTAAACTCTGTAACCTACGAGCAGTACTTC
>15|TRBV10-3|TRBJ2-3|NA|few
CASRAGGAGTDTQYF
TGTGCCAGCAGGGCCGGGGGCGCCGGCACAGATACGCAGTATTTT
>15|TRBV7-9|TRBJ2-2|NA|NA
CASSYRRANTGELFF
TGTGCCAGCAGCTACCGACGGGCGAACACCGGGGAGCTGTTTTTT
>13|TRBV20-1|TRBJ2-7|NA|NA
CSARVPGGHEQYF
TGCAGTGCTAGAGTTCCCGGAGGGCACGAGCAGTACTTC
>13|TRBV29-1|TRBJ1-1|NA|many
CSAQLLQMASAFF
TGCAGCGCCCAGTTATTGCAAATGGCATCGGCTTTCTTT
>16|TRBV4-1|TRBJ2-2|NA|few
CASSPLGRGRTGELFF
TGCGCCAGCAGCCCCCTAGGCCGGGGAAGGACCGGGGAGCTGTTTTTT